These 31 T cell receptor beta chains originate from one sample sequenced in a study of PD-1 blockade in mismatch repair-deficient tumors. Sample time point: approximately 11-day in vitro stimulation with candidate neoantigen peptide 2. Their antigens are not known. Here immunoSEQ multiplex PCR was the method, and the copy in TCRdb shows in-frame clones only, minus some. The table records about 10,000 clones, around 86% of them present only once. The sequenced sample was cells cultured in vitro, obtained from a patient treated with pembrolizumab. The receptors shown here come from an adult with mismatch repair-deficient cancer.

The chain joins TRBV4-1 to TRBJ2-7, with 8 bases aligning to TRBD2. The CDR3 runs to 15 residues. Looked up from germline, CDR1 is MGHRA and CDR2 is YSYEKL. After removal of 1 base from V and 2 bases from J, the junction contained 4 bases not matched to a gene. DNA for the CDR3: TGCGCCAGCAGCCAAGGCCCGGGACTAGCCTACGAGCAGTACTTC. Translation gives CASSQGPGLAYEQYF.

The rearrangement links TRBV15 to TRBJ1-5; D not certain. The V end was cut by 6 bases, the J end by 5 bases, with 8 bases between. The germline CDR1 and CDR2 sequences are LNHNV and YYDKDF (reference sequence). This CDR3 region has 12 residues. The CDR3: CATRSGYQPQHF. The DNA for the CDR3 is TGTGCCACCAGGTCCGGGTATCAGCCCCAGCATTTT.

On this clone: This CDR3 is also generated by other DNA sequences in the sample. The CDR3 DNA sequence: TGTGCCAGCAGTTTAGGCGCCGCTACCGGGGAGCTGTTTTTT. Its protein is CASSLGAATGELFF. The V and J genes are TRBV27 and TRBJ2-2; D remains unclear. The CDR3 is made up of 14 amino acids. Germline CDR1 reads MNHEY; CDR2 reads SMNVEV (reference sequence). Deletions cut 2 bases from V and 5 bases from J, with 9 bases between.

This chain links TRBV29-1 with TRBJ2-7; TRBD1 is a possible D gene (6 bases). There are 13 residues in the CDR3. Trimming took 2 bases from V and 2 from J, leaving 10 bases between them. In germline, CDR1 is SQVTM, CDR2 ANQGSEA. In DNA form, the CDR3 reads TGCAGCGTTGAACTCGGGACAACCTACGAGCAGTACTTC. It yields the protein CSVELGTTYEQYF.

This chain links TRBV10-2 with TRBJ2-1; 9 nucleotides agree with TRBD2. The CDR3 spans 15 residues. Germline V CDR1 and CDR2: WSHSY, SAAADI. The trim removed 5 bases at V and 8 bases at J, leaving 10 bases unmatched. CDR3 coding DNA: TGCGCCAGCAGTTTAAGTCTAGCGGGATTAGATGAGCAGTTCTTC. This translates into CASSLSLAGLDEQFF.

The chain links TRBV18 to TRBJ2-2, with 10 bases that match TRBD1. J lost 2 bases, V lost 3 bases, and 3 bases had no gene match. Germline V gene data show CDR1 as KGHSH and CDR2 as LQKENI. The CDR3 has 16 amino acids. CDR3 sequence reads: CASSPLTGGNTGELFF. The CDR3 DNA reads TGTGCCAGCTCACCTCTGACAGGGGGCAACACCGGGGAGCTGTTTTTT.

This chain connects TRBV28 to TRBJ1-6; 8 bases align to TRBD1. Germline trimming cut 5 bases from V and 6 bases from J; bases unmatched to any gene: 6. The V gene's germline CDR1 is MDHEN and CDR2 SYDVKM. The CDR3 runs 15 residues. In nucleotides, the CDR3 is TGTGCCAGCAGTCGGACAGGGAGAGGTAATTCACCCCTCCACTTT. It specifies CASSRTGRGNSPLHF.

This chain connects TRBV5-4 to TRBJ1-2; D unclear. V gave up 0 bases and J gave up 3 bases, with 9 bases separating them. CDR3 length equals 14 residues. The V gene's germline CDR1 is SGHNT and CDR2 YYREEE (reference sequence). The CDR3 DNA reads TGTGCCAGCAGCTTGGGTCAGGATTACTATGGCTACACCTTC. This translates into CASSLGQDYYGYTF.

This clone has a single count. This chain uses TRBV28 with TRBJ2-1; tentatively, D is TRBD2 (6 bases). This CDR3 has 12 amino acids. V gave up 1 base and J gave up 9 bases, with 7 bases separating them. Germline CDR1 is MDHEN and CDR2 is SYDVKM. In nucleotides, the CDR3 is TGTGCCAGCAGTTTATTGGAGGGTGAGCAGTTCTTC. This translates into CASSLLEGEQFF.

V usage is TRBV16 and J usage is TRBJ1-5, with D unclear. The V and J ends lost 0 bases and 0 bases respectively, with 3 bases between them. The CDR3 consists of 14 residues. CDR1 is KGHSY and CDR2 is FQNENV in the germline V gene. In nucleotides, the CDR3 is TGTGCCAGCAGCCAATCGAATAGCAATCAGCCCCAGCATTTT. Translating gives CASSQSNSNQPQHF.

J is TRBJ2-1 and V is TRBV6-4; TRBD2 is a possible D gene (5 bases). V was shortened by 6 bases and J by 0 bases, with 12 bases between the two germline ends. Germline lookup yields CDR1 MRHNA and CDR2 SNTAGT. The CDR3 contains 15 residues. The CDR3, as DNA: TGTGCCAGCAGCCAAAGGACTGGCTCCTACAATGAGCAGTTCTTC. This sequence encodes CASSQRTGSYNEQFF.

The V and J genes are TRBV18 and TRBJ2-7; 14 positions agree with TRBD2. This CDR3 has 16 amino acids. The germline CDR1 and CDR2 sequences are KGHSH and LQKENI. V lost 3 bases, J lost 7 bases, and 8 bases stayed unmatched. The CDR3 DNA reads as TGTGCCAGCTCACCCGCCGGACTAGCGGGAGGAAATGAGCAGTACTTC. Translating gives CASSPAGLAGGNEQYF.

The gene calls are TRBV7-3 and TRBJ2-1; TRBD2 agrees at 10 bases. This CDR3 has 19 amino acids. Trimming at V came to 8 bases and at J to 3 bases, leaving 19 bases not matched to a gene. Germline CDR1 is SGHTA and CDR2 is FQGTGA. The CDR3 reads CASALHGLAGDGIYNEQFF. DNA for the CDR3: TGTGCCAGCGCCCTACACGGGCTAGCGGGAGACGGTATCTACAATGAGCAGTTCTTC. Together with reference TRBV7-3 and TRBJ2-1, the CDR3 gives the full variable domain: GAGVSQTPSNKVTEKGKYVELRCDPISGHTALYWYRQSLGQGPEFLIYFQGTGAADDSGLPNDRFFAVRPEGSVSTLKIQRTERGDSAVYLCASALHGLAGDGIYNEQFFGPGTRLTVL.

The count of this clone is one. The rearrangement links TRBV19 to TRBJ1-2; D gene unclear. CDR3 length equals 12 residues. Germline CDR1 LNHDA, CDR2 SQIVND (reference sequence). V lost 2 bases to trimming and J lost 8 bases, with 9 bases between them. The CDR3 region is CASSISGVGYTF. The DNA of the CDR3 is TGTGCCAGTAGTATATCGGGCGTCGGCTACACCTTC.

The chain uses TRBV19 and TRBJ2-3; no definite D call. The CDR3 covers 17 residues. The germline V and J ends were trimmed by 2 bases and 3 bases, with 18 bases remaining between them. Germline V gene lookup returns CDR1 LNHDA and CDR2 SQIVND (reference sequence). The CDR3 reads CASSIRAHNSPTDTQYF. DNA of the CDR3: TGTGCCAGTAGTATACGGGCGCACAACTCCCCTACAGATACGCAGTATTTT. The complete variable domain, with remaining parts taken from reference TRBV19 and TRBJ2-3, reads DGGITQSPKYLFRKEGQNVTLSCEQNLNHDAMYWYRQDPGQGLRLIYYSQIVNDFQKGDIAEGYSVSREKKESFPLTVTSAQKNPTAFYLCASSIRAHNSPTDTQYFGPGTRLTVL.

CDR3 region: CATNSTGKKLFF. CDR3 sequence (DNA): TGTGCCACCAATTCAACAGGGAAAAAACTGTTTTTT. V and J are TRBV27 and TRBJ1-4; a weak D match, TRBD1 (6 bases). The germline V and J ends were trimmed by 10 bases and 9 bases, with 15 bases remaining between them. Germline-derived CDR1 and CDR2 are MNHEY and SMNVEV (reference sequence). CDR3 length equals 12 residues.

The chain uses TRBV19 and TRBJ1-5, with 10 bases aligning to TRBD1. There are 16 residues in the CDR3. J lost 6 bases, V lost 2 bases, and 7 bases had no gene match. Germline values: CDR1 LNHDA, CDR2 SQIVND (reference sequence). The CDR3 region has the DNA TGTGCCAGTAGTATATGGGACAGGGGATTTGGTCAGCCCCAGCATTTT. Its translation is CASSIWDRGFGQPQHF.

This rearrangement joins TRBV27 to TRBJ1-3, with D possibly TRBD1 on 5 matching bases. The germline V and J ends were trimmed by 5 bases and 2 bases, with 19 bases remaining between them. CDR3 size: 17 residues. Germline V gives CDR1 MNHEY, CDR2 SMNVEV (reference sequence). The CDR3 region has the DNA TGTGCCAGCAGTCGACGAGGGGATTTTCTAGCTGGAAACACCATATATTTT. Protein: CASSRRGDFLAGNTIYF.

J is TRBJ1-5 and V is TRBV28; unclear D gene. Trimming stripped 6 bases from V and 0 bases from J, with 12 bases between. Germline V gene lookup returns CDR1 MDHEN and CDR2 SYDVKM. CDR3 length equals 15 residues. The DNA of the CDR3 is TGTGCCAGCAGCCCGAATTGGCCTAGCAATCAGCCCCAGCATTTT. Its translation is CASSPNWPSNQPQHF.

By share, this clone counts as large. The genes are TRBV14 and TRBJ2-7; possibly TRBD2 for D (5 bases). From germline, CDR1 is SGHDN and CDR2 FVKESK. With 0 bases removed from V and 3 bases from J, the gap between germline ends came to 15 bases. The CDR3 loop spans 16 amino acids. The CDR3 DNA reads TGTGCCAGCAGCCAAGATACCGAGGGAGAGGACTACGAGCAGTACTTC. Residues: CASSQDTEGEDYEQYF. Complete variable domain (other parts from reference TRBV14 and TRBJ2-7): EAGVTQFPSHSVIEKGQTVTLRCDPISGHDNLYWYRRVMGKEIKFLLHFVKESKQDESGMPNNRFLAERTGGTYSTLKVQPAELEDSGVYFCASSQDTEGEDYEQYFGPGTRLTVT.

The chain uses TRBV19 and TRBJ1-1; possibly TRBD1 for D (5 bases). V was clipped by 5 bases and J by 0 bases, with 10 bases between them. This CDR3 has 14 amino acids. Germline V gene data show CDR1 as LNHDA and CDR2 as SQIVND (reference sequence). CDR3 residues: CASSRLTVNTEAFF. As DNA, the CDR3 is TGTGCCAGTAGTCGCCTGACAGTGAACACTGAAGCTTTCTTT.

The chain employs TRBV19 and TRBJ2-3; 8 bases are shared with TRBD1. The CDR3 spans 15 residues. Germline CDR1 reads LNHDA; CDR2 reads SQIVND (reference sequence). With V trimmed by 4 bases and J by 1 base, 4 bases remained unmatched. The CDR3 sequence is CASSTPQGGTDTQYF. CDR3 nucleotide sequence: TGTGCCAGTAGTACCCCACAGGGGGGCACAGATACGCAGTATTTT.

The chain carries TRBV5-6 and TRBJ1-2, with 7 positions matching TRBD1. The V gene's germline CDR1 is SGHDT and CDR2 YYEEEE. The junction had 5 bases not matched to a gene; V was cut back by 7 bases and J by 2 bases. The CDR3 is made up of 13 amino acids. The CDR3 sequence: CASSDRLNYGYTF. As DNA, the CDR3 is TGTGCCAGCTCGGACAGGTTAAACTATGGCTACACCTTC.

The chain couples TRBV5-4 to TRBJ1-6; D gene ambiguous. V dropped 1 base and J dropped 9 bases, with 11 bases sitting between them. The CDR3 is 14 residues long. Looked up from germline, CDR1 is SGHNT and CDR2 is YYREEE (reference sequence). The CDR3 protein is CASSLTVSSSPLHF. The CDR3 DNA reads as TGTGCCAGCAGCTTGACGGTCAGTAGTTCACCCCTCCACTTT.

V is TRBV18 and J is TRBJ2-7; TRBD2 matches at 7 bases. The trim removed 3 bases at V and 0 bases at J, leaving 5 bases unmatched. Per germline, CDR1 KGHSH and CDR2 LQKENI. The CDR3 length is 15 residues. The DNA of the CDR3 is TGTGCCAGCTCACCTAGCGGGTCTAACTCCTACGAGCAGTACTTC. It yields the protein CASSPSGSNSYEQYF.

This CDR3 reads CASSEVGGGGNIQYF. CDR3 nucleotides: TGTGCCAGCAGTGAAGTAGGCGGGGGGGGGAACATTCAGTACTTC. The chain uses TRBV2 and TRBJ2-4, with TRBD2 matching over 9 bases. Trimming cost V 1 base and J 7 bases; bases outside gene matches: 5. Germline CDR1 reads SNHLY; CDR2 reads FYNNEI. This CDR3 contains 15 residues.

The CDR3 DNA reads as TGCGCCAGCAGCTTCGGGGGAACCGGGGAGCTGTTTTTT. It encodes CASSFGGTGELFF. The rearrangement joins TRBV5-1 to TRBJ2-2; a weak D match, TRBD2 (6 bases). Germline CDR1 is SGHRS and CDR2 is YFSETQ. This CDR3 contains 13 residues. V lost 2 bases, J lost 5 bases, and 7 bases lay in between.

The chain employs TRBV7-8 and TRBJ2-6; TRBD2 aligns across 11 bases. From germline, CDR1 is SGHVS and CDR2 FQNEAQ. With V trimmed by 6 bases and J by 0 bases, 7 bases remained unmatched. The CDR3 extends over 18 amino acids. The CDR3 DNA follows: TGTGCCAGCAGTCCGACGGGACTAGCGGTCTCTGGGGCCAACGTCCTGACTTTC. Translation gives CASSPTGLAVSGANVLTF.

The rearrangement joins TRBV19 to TRBJ1-5; D remains ambiguous. The V gene's germline CDR1 is LNHDA and CDR2 SQIVND (reference sequence). V dropped 7 bases and J dropped 7 bases, with 14 bases sitting between them. The CDR3 runs to 13 residues. The CDR3 sequence: CASNPTEAQPQHF. The CDR3, as DNA: TGTGCCAGTAACCCCACCGAGGCCCAGCCCCAGCATTTT.

The CDR3 protein is CASSRRDRDYGYTF. CDR3 coding DNA: TGTGCCAGTAGTCGCCGGGACAGGGACTATGGCTACACCTTC. V usage is TRBV19 and J usage is TRBJ1-2; 9 bases align to TRBD1. Per the germline V gene, CDR1 is LNHDA and CDR2 is SQIVND (reference sequence). The CDR3 totals 14 residues. J was trimmed by 3 bases and V by 5 bases; bases with no gene match: 4.

The chain links TRBV7-9 to TRBJ1-4; 7 positions agree with TRBD1. The length of the CDR3 is 15 residues. V lost 5 bases to trimming and J lost 7 bases; unmatched junction nucleotides: 10. Germline assignment: CDR1 SEHNR and CDR2 FQNEAQ (reference sequence). The CDR3 nucleotides are TGTGCCAGCAGCGTACGACAGGGCGGCCCTGAAAAACTGTTTTTT. It is translated as CASSVRQGGPEKLFF. Variable domain in full (rest from reference TRBV7-9 and TRBJ1-4): DTGVSQNPRHKITKRGQNVTFRCDPISEHNRLYWYRQTLGQGPEFLTYFQNEAQLEKSRLLSDRFSAERPKGSFSTLEIQRTEQGDSAMYLCASSVRQGGPEKLFFGSGTQLSVL.